These 20 T cell receptor beta chains originate from one sample sequenced in a study of vaccination effects on CD4 cells after COVID-19. Sequenced by immunoSEQ multiplex PCR; TCRdb stores in-frame clones only, minus some. The table has around 16,000 clones, 70% to 80% seen once; the top ten hold approximately 19%. Their recognized antigens are unknown. Within the ViraFEST assay, antigen-specific CD4+ T cells underwent expansion with viral peptide pools prior to sequencing. Subsequent to a culture period of approximately 11 days, CD4+ T cells were isolated. Of the BNT162b2 and mRNA-1273 vaccines, participants received two doses of one or the other. This specimen consisted of CD4+ T cells from PBMCs cultured with HCoV-NL63 spike peptides, obtained after COVID-19 vaccination. These receptors originate from a human donor who received a COVID-19 vaccine.

The genes are TRBV28 and TRBJ1-6; D may be TRBD1 (5 bases). Germline V gene sequence: CDR1 MDHEN, CDR2 SYDVKM. CDR3 length equals 13 residues. V lost 7 bases, J lost 6 bases, and 10 bases lay in between. The CDR3 DNA follows: TGTGCCAGCATTTCAGGGTTTAATTCACCCCTCCACTTT. It yields the protein CASISGFNSPLHF. Full variable domain (rest looked up from reference TRBV28 and TRBJ1-6): DVKVTQSSRYLVKRTGEKVFLECVQDMDHENMFWYRQDPGLGLRLIYFSYDVKMKEKGDIPEGYSVSREKKERFSLILESASTNQTSMYLCASISGFNSPLHFGNGTRLTVT.

V and J are TRBV5-1 and TRBJ2-2; D not resolved. Trimming pared 4 bases from V and 6 bases from J, leaving 10 bases between. This CDR3 contains 13 residues. Germline V lookup: CDR1 SGHRS, CDR2 YFSETQ. The CDR3 coding sequence is TGCGCCAGCAGCGTGAGAGTAGCCGGGGAGCTGTTTTTT. Translation: CASSVRVAGELFF. Based on the CDR3 plus reference TRBV5-1 and TRBJ2-2, the full variable domain is KAGVTQTPRYLIKTRGQQVTLSCSPISGHRSVSWYQQTPGQGLQFLFEYFSETQRNKGNFPGRFSGRQFSNSRSEMNVSTLELGDSALYLCASSVRVAGELFFGEGSRLTVL.

V usage is TRBV27 and J usage is TRBJ2-3; 12 nucleotides align to TRBD1. This CDR3 contains 16 residues. Germline trimming cut 6 bases from V and 4 bases from J; bases unmatched to any gene: 8. Germline V lookup: CDR1 MNHEY, CDR2 SMNVEV (reference sequence). The CDR3 sequence is CASSRRGTGGADTQYF. The CDR3 DNA follows: TGTGCCAGCAGCCGCAGGGGGACAGGGGGCGCAGATACGCAGTATTTT.

The V gene is TRBV7-2, the J gene TRBJ2-3; 7 nucleotides match TRBD1. Germline CDR1 SGHTA, CDR2 FQGNSA. The trim removed 4 bases at V and 10 bases at J, leaving 11 bases unmatched. The CDR3 contains 14 residues. Here the CDR3 DNA reads TGTGCCAGCAGCTCGGGGCAGGGGGAAAGGGCGCAGTATTTT. Translating it yields CASSSGQGERAQYF.

The V call is TRBV18, the J call TRBJ2-2; 12 nucleotides line up with TRBD1. V lost 3 bases to trimming and J lost 2 bases; unmatched junction nucleotides: 4. The CDR3 is 17 residues long. Germline lookup yields CDR1 KGHSH and CDR2 LQKENI. The DNA of the CDR3 is TGTGCCAGCTCACCCCAGGGACAGGGGGCCAACACCGGGGAGCTGTTTTTT. Its protein is CASSPQGQGANTGELFF.

The gene calls are TRBV2 and TRBJ1-2; a possible D gene is TRBD1 (6 bases). The CDR3 has 13 residues. The V gene lost 9 bases and the J gene lost 0 bases, with 11 bases spanning the gap. The germline V gene has CDR1 SNHLY and CDR2 FYNNEI. The CDR3: CARLDSPNYGYTF. CDR3 nucleotide sequence: TGTGCCAGACTGGACAGCCCTAACTATGGCTACACCTTC.

The V call is TRBV7-2, the J call TRBJ2-7; D possibly corresponds to TRBD1 (5 bases). The V end was cut by 1 base, the J end by 0 bases, with 10 bases between. Germline V CDR1 and CDR2: SGHTA, FQGNSA. The CDR3 contains 15 residues. As DNA, the CDR3 is TGTGCCAGCAGCTTAGTGTGGGGCAGCTCCTACGAGCAGTACTTC. Amino acids: CASSLVWGSSYEQYF.

The chain couples TRBV4-2 to TRBJ1-2; no firm D call. Per the germline V gene, CDR1 is LGHNA and CDR2 is YNFKEQ. The ends were cut back, 0 bases at V and 4 bases at J, with 12 bases in the middle. This CDR3 is 15 amino acids long. CDR3 residues: CASSQDNKILYGYTF. DNA for the CDR3: TGTGCCAGCAGCCAAGATAATAAGATCCTCTATGGCTACACCTTC.

The genes are TRBV4-1 and TRBJ2-5, with D maybe TRBD2 (6 bases). Germline V gene sequence: CDR1 MGHRA, CDR2 YSYEKL. V was clipped by 2 bases and J by 5 bases, with 15 bases between them. The CDR3 is made up of 15 amino acids. The CDR3, as DNA: TGCGCCAGCAGCCAATCCGGGACTGGGGGGGAGACCCAGTACTTC. Protein sequence: CASSQSGTGGETQYF.

The chain carries TRBV11-1 and TRBJ2-7, with a tentative D call TRBD1 (6 bases). Germline V gives CDR1 SGHAT, CDR2 FQDESV (reference sequence). V was cut by 6 bases and J by 4 bases, with 16 bases left in between. The CDR3 runs 14 residues. CDR3 region: CASRPKDSLYEQYF. The CDR3 bases are TGTGCCAGCAGACCTAAGGACAGTCTTTACGAGCAGTACTTC. The variable domain in full, with the rest retrieved from reference TRBV11-1 and TRBJ2-7, is EAEVAQSPRYKITEKSQAVAFWCDPISGHATLYWYRQILGQGPELLVQFQDESVVDDSQLPKDRFSAERLKGVDSTLKIQPAELGDSAMYLCASRPKDSLYEQYFGPGTRLTVT.

The V call is TRBV20-1, the J call TRBJ1-1, with D unresolved. Germline V gene data show CDR1 as DFQATT and CDR2 as SNEGSKA (reference sequence). The CDR3 totals 11 residues. The V gene lost 6 bases and the J gene lost 7 bases, with 12 bases spanning the gap. The CDR3 DNA is TGCAGTGCCCGCTCATTACTTGAAGCTTTCTTT. This encodes CSARSLLEAFF.

V gene TRBV5-5 combines with J gene TRBJ2-1; 9 bases map to TRBD2. The V gene end was trimmed by 4 bases and the J gene end by 6 bases; junction bases not matched to a gene: 14. This CDR3 contains 17 residues. The V gene's germline CDR1 is SGHKS and CDR2 YYEKEE (reference sequence). The CDR3 DNA sequence: TGTGCCAGCAGCCTGCGCTCCGGGACTAGCAGCCGCAATGAGCAGTTCTTC. This codes for CASSLRSGTSSRNEQFF.

This clone showed up just a few times. V gene TRBV7-9 combines with J gene TRBJ2-2; no clear D gene. The CDR3 covers 16 residues. Trimming took off 0 bases at V and 4 bases at J, with 12 bases between the two ends. The germline CDR1 and CDR2 sequences are SEHNR and FQNEAQ (reference sequence). The CDR3 reads CASSLALFESTGELFF. DNA of the CDR3: TGTGCCAGCAGCTTAGCGTTATTTGAGAGCACCGGGGAGCTGTTTTTT. Looking up the rest from reference TRBV7-9 and TRBJ2-2 gives the full variable domain: DTGVSQNPRHKITKRGQNVTFRCDPISEHNRLYWYRQTLGQGPEFLTYFQNEAQLEKSRLLSDRFSAERPKGSFSTLEIQRTEQGDSAMYLCASSLALFESTGELFFGEGSRLTVL.

The chain is built from TRBV19 and TRBJ1-1; no reliable D call. CDR3 length: 14 amino acids. Germline lookup yields CDR1 LNHDA and CDR2 SQIVND (reference sequence). V lost 5 bases and J 1 base, leaving 11 bases between the germline ends. CDR3 DNA: TGTGCCAGTAGTCCCCAGTCGGCGAACACTGAAGCTTTCTTT. Protein sequence: CASSPQSANTEAFF.

The chain uses TRBV2 and TRBJ2-1, with 11 bases that match TRBD2. Germline CDR1 reads SNHLY; CDR2 reads FYNNEI. V lost 7 bases and J lost 2; bases outside the gene matches: 4. The CDR3 loop spans 15 amino acids. CDR3 protein: CASNLAGGAYNEQFF. In DNA, the CDR3 is TGTGCCAGCAATTTAGCGGGGGGGGCCTACAATGAGCAGTTCTTC.

In this sample, this clone turned up a few times. The V call is TRBV29-1, the J call TRBJ1-6, with D perhaps matching TRBD1 (6 bases). V lost 4 bases and J 6 bases, leaving 10 bases between the germline ends. The CDR3 is 13 amino acids. Germline lookup yields CDR1 SQVTM and CDR2 ANQGSEA. CDR3 amino acids: CSVGGTPNSPLHF. For the CDR3, the DNA is TGCAGCGTTGGTGGGACACCTAATTCACCCCTCCACTTT.

The gene calls are TRBV7-6 and TRBJ1-2; 8 bases match TRBD1. The CDR3 covers 16 residues. Germline trimming cut 5 bases from V and 5 bases from J; bases unmatched to any gene: 13. CDR1 and CDR2 from the germline V gene are SGHVS and FNYEAQ. CDR3 bases: TGTGCCAGCAGCCGCGGACAGGGAGCGAGCCCTTATGGCTACACCTTC. Its translation: CASSRGQGASPYGYTF.

This chain connects TRBV6-5 to TRBJ2-7, with D possibly being TRBD2 (6 bases). Looked up from germline, CDR1 is MNHEY and CDR2 is SVGAGI. The CDR3 has 15 residues. Deletions cut 6 bases from V and 3 bases from J, with 18 bases between. The CDR3 sequence is CASSLTARGVYEQYF. DNA for the CDR3: TGTGCCAGCAGCCTGACAGCCCGCGGGGTCTACGAGCAGTACTTC.

The rearrangement uses TRBV10-3 and TRBJ2-5; no clear D. Trimming removed 2 bases from V and 5 bases from J, with 9 bases in between. Germline V gene data show CDR1 as ENHRY and CDR2 as SYGVKD. The CDR3 covers 13 residues. The CDR3 nucleotides read TGTGCCATCAGTGAGGAGTGGGCGGAGACCCAGTACTTC. Amino acids: CAISEEWAETQYF.

The gene calls are TRBV7-2 and TRBJ2-2; no clear D. Trimming cost V 5 bases and J 8 bases, with 9 bases left between them. The germline V gene encodes CDR1 SGHTA and CDR2 FQGNSA. The CDR3 totals 12 residues. This chain's CDR3 is CASSRGVGELFF. The DNA for the CDR3 is TGTGCCAGCAGCCGAGGTGTGGGGGAGCTGTTTTTT.